These 23 T cell receptor beta chains came from one sample sequenced in a study of control samples from healthy donors and cancer patients. Here immunoSEQ multiplex PCR was the method, and the copy in TCRdb shows in-frame clones only, minus some. Among 150,000 to 200,000 clones listed, roughly 89% were seen once. The sequenced sample was blood. The receptors were sampled from a woman in her forties or fifties in good health.

V gene TRBV2 combines with J gene TRBJ2-7; D is perhaps TRBD1 (5 bases). Trimming removed 8 bases from V and 6 bases from J, with 14 bases in between. CDR1 SNHLY and CDR2 FYNNEI come from the germline V gene. The length of the CDR3 is 12 residues. CDR3 amino acids: CASHMDTAEQYF. CDR3 in DNA: TGTGCCAGCCATATGGACACAGCCGAGCAGTACTTC.

The chain links TRBV7-3 to TRBJ1-1; 7 bases agree with TRBD1. CDR3 length equals 14 residues. Germline assignment: CDR1 SGHTA and CDR2 FQGTGA. V lost 4 bases and J lost 0; bases outside the gene matches: 2. The CDR3 is CASSSGQLNTEAFF. The CDR3 bases are TGTGCCAGCAGCTCGGGACAGCTGAACACTGAAGCTTTCTTT.

This clone has only one observation. The V call is TRBV27, the J call TRBJ2-7; 8 bases align to TRBD1. The V segment lost 6 bases and the J segment 6 bases; nucleotides outside the gene matches: 10. The germline gives CDR1 MNHEY, CDR2 SMNVEV (reference sequence). The CDR3 totals 14 residues. In DNA form, the CDR3 reads TGTGCCAGCAGCATGTCCCAGGGGGCGGGCGAGCAGTACTTC. This codes for CASSMSQGAGEQYF.

The V and J genes are TRBV7-2 and TRBJ1-1; a possible D gene is TRBD1 (5 bases). The CDR3 runs 12 residues. Germline values: CDR1 SGHTA, CDR2 FQGNSA. The germline V and J ends were trimmed by 7 bases and 7 bases, with 13 bases remaining between them. CDR3 amino acids: CASILPGGEAFF. CDR3 sequence (DNA): TGTGCCAGCATCCTCCCGGGGGGTGAAGCTTTCTTT.

This clone was found a few times. This chain connects TRBV2 to TRBJ1-1; D ambiguous. V lost 8 bases and J lost 11, with 15 bases in between. Germline values: CDR1 SNHLY, CDR2 FYNNEI. The CDR3 covers 11 residues. The CDR3 DNA follows: TGTGCCAGCCTGGGTGGGGTTTATGCTTTCTTT. It is translated as CASLGGVYAFF.

This chain uses TRBV9 with TRBJ2-3, with no clear D. The CDR3 runs 12 residues. Trimming left V 4 bases short and J 4 bases short, with 7 bases between. Looked up from germline, CDR1 is SGDLS and CDR2 is YYNGEE. DNA of the CDR3: TGTGCCAGCAGCCGCACAGCAGATACGCAGTATTTT. This translates into CASSRTADTQYF. Full variable domain (outside the CDR3, taken from reference TRBV9 and TRBJ2-3): DSGVTQTPKHLITATGQRVTLRCSPRSGDLSVYWYQQSLDQGLQFLIQYYNGEERAKGNILERFSAQQFPDLHSELNLSSLELGDSALYFCASSRTADTQYFGPGTRLTVL.

The chain has TRBV19 and TRBJ1-2, with 8 bases fitting TRBD1. V shed 6 bases and J 5 bases; nucleotides not matched to a gene: 8. Germline values: CDR1 LNHDA, CDR2 SQIVND (reference sequence). There are 14 residues in the CDR3. In nucleotides, the CDR3 is TGTGCCAGTAGCGACAGGGGACGAGGATATGGCTACACCTTC. It codes for CASSDRGRGYGYTF.

This chain links TRBV7-2 with TRBJ2-3, with 9 positions matching TRBD2. The V gene end was trimmed by 8 bases and the J gene end by 5 bases; junction bases not matched to a gene: 5. Germline CDR1 SGHTA, CDR2 FQGNSA. The CDR3 runs to 13 residues. CDR3 sequence: CASVGLAKDTQYF. The CDR3 DNA reads TGTGCCAGCGTGGGACTAGCAAAAGATACGCAGTATTTT. Full variable domain (remainder filled in from reference TRBV7-2 and TRBJ2-3): GAGVSQSPSNKVTEKGKDVELRCDPISGHTALYWYRQSLGQGLEFLIYFQGNSAPDKSGLPSDRFSAERTGGSVSTLTIQRTQQEDSAVYLCASVGLAKDTQYFGPGTRLTVL.

The chain joins TRBV6-1 to TRBJ1-3; D gene uncertain. Trimming cost V 1 base and J 2 bases, with 12 bases left between them. The germline gives CDR1 MNHNS, CDR2 SASEGT. The CDR3 runs to 16 residues. The CDR3 sequence: CASSEVSLRTGNTIYF. The CDR3 coding sequence is TGTGCCAGCAGTGAAGTATCCCTCAGGACTGGAAACACCATATATTTT.

The chain has TRBV7-3 and TRBJ2-1, with D unresolved. V lost 2 bases and J 5 bases, leaving 7 bases between the germline ends. The germline V gene has CDR1 SGHTA and CDR2 FQGTGA. This CDR3 has 13 amino acids. The CDR3 sequence is CASSLGPNNEQFF. The CDR3 DNA follows: TGTGCCAGCAGCTTAGGGCCTAACAATGAGCAGTTCTTC.

The rearrangement joins TRBV7-6 to TRBJ2-1; D possibly corresponds to TRBD1 (6 bases). Trimming removed 5 bases from V and 8 bases from J, with 19 bases in between. The CDR3 has 15 residues. Germline V gene lookup returns CDR1 SGHVS and CDR2 FNYEAQ. This CDR3 reads CASSTRDKDRDEQFF. The CDR3 DNA reads TGTGCCAGCAGCACCCGGGACAAAGATCGGGATGAGCAGTTCTTC.

The chain couples TRBV27 to TRBJ2-7; the D call may be TRBD1 or TRBD2 (5 bases each). V dropped 11 bases and J dropped 2 bases, with 10 bases sitting between them. CDR1 is MNHEY and CDR2 is SMNVEV in the germline V gene (reference sequence). The CDR3 length is 11 residues. The CDR3 spells CARRGPYEQYF. The CDR3 DNA sequence: TGTGCCCGAAGGGGACCCTACGAGCAGTACTTC.

This chain connects TRBV9 to TRBJ2-5; 9 bases are shared with TRBD2. The V gene's germline CDR1 is SGDLS and CDR2 YYNGEE. Trimming removed 0 bases from V and 4 bases from J; junction bases left unmatched: 7. The CDR3 consists of 16 residues. CDR3 bases: TGTGCCAGCAGCGTAGGAGGTAGCGGGAGTGGAGAGACCCAGTACTTC. Translation gives CASSVGGSGSGETQYF.

The chain carries TRBV28 and TRBJ1-2; weak D call: TRBD1 (5 bases). V gave up 10 bases and J gave up 4 bases, with 13 bases separating them. The CDR3 has 12 residues. CDR1 is MDHEN, CDR2 SYDVKM, per germline. The CDR3 region is CATGDSFYGYTF. The CDR3, as DNA: TGTGCCACAGGAGACAGCTTCTATGGCTACACCTTC.

The V gene is TRBV28, the J gene TRBJ1-2; D ambiguous. CDR1 MDHEN and CDR2 SYDVKM come from the germline V gene. CDR3 size: 12 residues. The germline V and J ends were trimmed by 4 bases and 8 bases, with 11 bases remaining between them. In DNA, the CDR3 is TGTGCCAGCAGTTCGCACCCAGTCGGCTACACCTTC. The encoded protein is CASSSHPVGYTF.

The rearrangement uses TRBV3-1 (or the pseudogene TRBV3-2) and TRBJ1-1; no firm D call. Germline loops: CDR1 LGHDT, CDR2 YNNKEL (reference sequence). CDR3 size: 11 residues. V dropped 2 bases and J dropped 6 bases, with 4 bases sitting between them. The CDR3 protein is CASSQTAEAFF. As DNA, the CDR3 is TGTGCCAGCAGCCAAACAGCTGAAGCTTTCTTT.

V and J are TRBV5-1 and TRBJ1-1; a possible D gene is TRBD1 (6 bases). The V and J ends lost 1 base and 1 base respectively, with 17 bases between them. The CDR3 runs to 17 residues. The germline V gene has CDR1 SGHRS and CDR2 YFSETQ. CDR3 protein: CASSLRALGGKNTEAFF. CDR3 DNA sequence: TGCGCCAGCAGCTTGAGAGCCTTAGGGGGGAAGAACACTGAAGCTTTCTTT.

This clone was seen once. The rearrangement links TRBV7-9 to TRBJ2-1, with unresolved D. In germline, CDR1 is SEHNR, CDR2 FQNEAQ (reference sequence). The CDR3 has 13 amino acids. The V end lost 4 bases, the J end lost 9 bases, and 13 bases lay between the germline ends. The CDR3 protein is CASSSSSVSEQFF. In DNA, the CDR3 is TGTGCCAGCAGCTCTTCCTCCGTGAGTGAGCAGTTCTTC.

The genes are TRBV11-2 and TRBJ2-7; weak D call: TRBD2 (6 bases). V lost 4 bases and J lost 4, with 14 bases in between. CDR3 length equals 14 residues. CDR1 SGHAT and CDR2 FQNNGV come from the germline V gene. Here the CDR3 reads CASSSWGDAYEQYF. In DNA, the CDR3 is TGTGCCAGCAGCTCCTGGGGGGATGCTTACGAGCAGTACTTC. The full variable domain, in which reference TRBV11-2 and TRBJ2-7 provide the parts outside the CDR3, is EAGVAQSPRYKIIEKRQSVAFWCNPISGHATLYWYQQILGQGPKLLIQFQNNGVVDDSQLPKDRFSAERLKGVDSTLKIQPAKLEDSAVYLCASSSWGDAYEQYFGPGTRLTVT.

J is TRBJ1-1 and V is TRBV10-3; TRBD1 is a possible D gene (5 bases). V shed 10 bases and J shed 1 base, with 13 bases lying between them. Germline CDR1 reads ENHRY; CDR2 reads SYGVKD. This CDR3 comprises 13 residues. The CDR3 region has the DNA TGTGCCACCGTTACAGGCCCGAACACTGAAGCTTTCTTT. It codes for CATVTGPNTEAFF.

J is TRBJ1-5 and V is TRBV29-1; D unresolved. Trimming stripped 6 bases from V and 3 bases from J, with 9 bases between. There are 12 residues in the CDR3. Looked up from germline, CDR1 is SQVTM and CDR2 is ANQGSEA. The CDR3 nucleotides read TGCAGCGTCCTAATACACAATCAGCCCCAGCATTTT. Residues: CSVLIHNQPQHF.

The chain is built from TRBV5-1 and TRBJ1-4; D perhaps matches TRBD1 (5 bases). CDR1 and CDR2 (germline): SGHRS, YFSETQ. The CDR3 spans 17 residues. Between the trimmed V and J ends, which lost 0 bases and 3 bases, there was a span of 15 bases. The CDR3 nucleotides read TGCGCCAGCAGCTTGGCCGGGCAGGGTACGGCTAATGAAAAACTGTTTTTT. Translating gives CASSLAGQGTANEKLFF.

The CDR3 DNA reads as TGTGCCAGCAGTTGGGGACGTAGCACTGAAGCTTTCTTT. Its translation is CASSWGRSTEAFF. The chain carries TRBV6-5 and TRBJ1-1; D is possibly TRBD1 (5 bases). CDR1 MNHEY and CDR2 SVGAGI come from the germline V gene. CDR3 size: 13 residues. Deletions cut 4 bases from V and 4 bases from J, with 10 bases between.